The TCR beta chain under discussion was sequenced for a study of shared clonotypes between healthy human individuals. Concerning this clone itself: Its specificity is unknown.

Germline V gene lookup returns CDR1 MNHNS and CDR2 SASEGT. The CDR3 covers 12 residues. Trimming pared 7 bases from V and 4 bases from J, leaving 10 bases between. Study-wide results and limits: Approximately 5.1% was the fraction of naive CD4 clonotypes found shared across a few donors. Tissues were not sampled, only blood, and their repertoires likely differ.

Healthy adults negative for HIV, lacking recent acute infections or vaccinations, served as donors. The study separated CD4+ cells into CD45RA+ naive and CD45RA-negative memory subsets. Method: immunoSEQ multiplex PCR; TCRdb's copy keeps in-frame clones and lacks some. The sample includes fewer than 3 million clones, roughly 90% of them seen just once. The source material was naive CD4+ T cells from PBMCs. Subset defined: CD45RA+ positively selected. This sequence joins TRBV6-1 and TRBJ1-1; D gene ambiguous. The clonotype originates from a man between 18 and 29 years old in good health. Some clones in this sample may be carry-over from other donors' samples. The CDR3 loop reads CASTLGGTEAFF. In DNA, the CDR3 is TGTGCCAGCACCCTGGGAGGCACTGAAGCTTTCTTT.